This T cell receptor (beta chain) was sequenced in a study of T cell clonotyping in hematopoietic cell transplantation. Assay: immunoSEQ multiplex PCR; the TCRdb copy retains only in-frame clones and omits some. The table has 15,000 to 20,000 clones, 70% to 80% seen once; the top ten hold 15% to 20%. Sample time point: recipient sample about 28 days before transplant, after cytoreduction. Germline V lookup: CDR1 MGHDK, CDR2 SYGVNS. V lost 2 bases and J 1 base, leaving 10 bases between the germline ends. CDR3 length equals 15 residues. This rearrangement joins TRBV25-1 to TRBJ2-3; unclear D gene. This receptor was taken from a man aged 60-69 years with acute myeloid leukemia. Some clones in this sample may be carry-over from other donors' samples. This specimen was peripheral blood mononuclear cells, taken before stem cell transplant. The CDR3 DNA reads TGTGCCAGCAGTGAACAAGGGCACCGCACAGATACGCAGTATTTT. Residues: CASSEQGHRTDTQYF.